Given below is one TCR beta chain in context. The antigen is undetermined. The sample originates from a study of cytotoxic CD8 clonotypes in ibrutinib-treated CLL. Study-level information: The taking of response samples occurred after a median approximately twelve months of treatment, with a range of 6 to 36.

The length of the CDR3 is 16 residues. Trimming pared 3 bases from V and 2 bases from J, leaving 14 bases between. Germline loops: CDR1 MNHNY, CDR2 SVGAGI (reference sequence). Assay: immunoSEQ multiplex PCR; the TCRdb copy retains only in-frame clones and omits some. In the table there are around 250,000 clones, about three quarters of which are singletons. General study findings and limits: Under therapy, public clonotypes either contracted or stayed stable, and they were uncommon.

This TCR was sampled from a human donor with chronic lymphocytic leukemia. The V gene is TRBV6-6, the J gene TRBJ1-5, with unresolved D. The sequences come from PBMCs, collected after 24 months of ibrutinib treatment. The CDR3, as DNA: TGTGCCAGCAGTTATGTCAAACAGAGGGGCAATCAGCCCCAGCATTTT. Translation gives CASSYVKQRGNQPQHF.